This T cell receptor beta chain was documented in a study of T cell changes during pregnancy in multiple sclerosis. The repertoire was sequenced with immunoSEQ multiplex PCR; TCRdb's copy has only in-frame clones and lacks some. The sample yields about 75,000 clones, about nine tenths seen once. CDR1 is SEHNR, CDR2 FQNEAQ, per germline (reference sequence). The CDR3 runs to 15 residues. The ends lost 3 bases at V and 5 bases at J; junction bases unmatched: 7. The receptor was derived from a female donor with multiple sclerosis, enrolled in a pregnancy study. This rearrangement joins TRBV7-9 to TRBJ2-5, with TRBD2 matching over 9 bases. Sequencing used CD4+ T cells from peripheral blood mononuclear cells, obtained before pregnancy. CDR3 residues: CASSFGGGAYETQYF. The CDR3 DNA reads TGTGCCAGCAGCTTTGGCGGGGGGGCGTATGAGACCCAGTACTTC.